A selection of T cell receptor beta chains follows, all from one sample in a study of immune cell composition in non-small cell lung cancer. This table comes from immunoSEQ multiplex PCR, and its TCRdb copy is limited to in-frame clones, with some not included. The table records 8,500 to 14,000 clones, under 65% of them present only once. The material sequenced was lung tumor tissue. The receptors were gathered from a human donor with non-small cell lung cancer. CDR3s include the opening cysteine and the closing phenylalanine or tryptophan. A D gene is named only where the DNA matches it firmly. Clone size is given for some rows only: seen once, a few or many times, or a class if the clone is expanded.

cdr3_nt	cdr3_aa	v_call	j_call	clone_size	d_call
TGTGCCAGCAGTCCGCGCTATGGGACTAGCTCCTACGAGCAGTACTTC	CASSPRYGTSSYEQYF	TRBV28	TRBJ2-7	.	TRBD2
TGTGCCAGCAACCGGGAGAACACTGAAGCTTTCTTT	CASNRENTEAFF	TRBV6-6	TRBJ1-1	few	.
TGTGCCAGCAGCTTCTCGGGCGGGAGCAATGAGCAGTTCTTC	CASSFSGGSNEQFF	TRBV11-2	TRBJ2-1	.	TRBD2
TGTGCCAGCAGTTCACCTAGCGGGAGGGTCTACGAGCAGTACTTC	CASSSPSGRVYEQYF	TRBV28	TRBJ2-7	.	TRBD2
TGTGCCAGCAGTTTAAATCCAGGGGGCGCCGTCCCAGAGACCCAGTACTTC	CASSLNPGGAVPETQYF	TRBV28	TRBJ2-5	.	TRBD1
TGTGCCAGCAGCTTGGGCAGGGAGGGGGAGACCCAGTACTTC	CASSLGREGETQYF	TRBV7-6	TRBJ2-5	few	TRBD2
TGTGCCAGCAGAACAGTTACTGGAAACACCATATATTTT	CASRTVTGNTIYF	TRBV28	TRBJ1-3	few	.
TGTGCCAGCAGCGTCATTAATGAGCAGTTCTTC	CASSVINEQFF	TRBV5-5	TRBJ2-1	few	.
TGTGCCAGCAGCACCGACCCTAGCGGGAGTGGGTGGGATACGCAGTATTTT	CASSTDPSGSGWDTQYF	TRBV7-8	TRBJ2-3	.	TRBD2
TGCGCCAGCAGCTCGGGGACTAGCGGGAGAATGAGGGCTTACGAGCAGTACTTC	CASSSGTSGRMRAYEQYF	TRBV5-1	TRBJ2-7	few	TRBD2
TGTGCCAGCAGCCGAGAACAGGGACGTTTTGAAAAACTGTTTTTT	CASSREQGRFEKLFF	TRBV7-9	TRBJ1-4	.	.
TGCGCCAGCGCTACCGGGACAGGAGCCTACGAGCAGTACTTC	CASATGTGAYEQYF	TRBV5-1	TRBJ2-7	.	TRBD1
TGTGCCAGCTCACCCGCAGGGGCTGGGGCCAACGTCCTGACTTTC	CASSPAGAGANVLTF	TRBV18	TRBJ2-6	once	.
TGCAGCGTTGGCGGGGGGGAGTCCTACGAGCAGTACTTC	CSVGGGESYEQYF	TRBV29-1	TRBJ2-7	.	TRBD2
TGCGCCACCCCAGAGGCCACGGGACTCTGGGATGAAAAACTGTTTTTT	CATPEATGLWDEKLFF	TRBV4-1	TRBJ1-4	few	.
TGCGCCAGCAGCCGGCCGGGAGGGGTGGGTTCAGATACGCAGTATTTT	CASSRPGGVGSDTQYF	TRBV4-1	TRBJ2-3	.	TRBD2
TGTGCCAGCAGTTTGCTCGCGAGCTCCTACAATGAGCAGTTCTTC	CASSLLASSYNEQFF	TRBV14	TRBJ2-1	.	.
TGTGCCAGCAGCTTGGAAGTAGCACCCCCGCTAAGCTTT	CASSLEVAPPLSF	TRBV5-4	TRBJ2-3	once	.
TGTGCCAGCAGACCTCAGACTAGCGGGAGATACGAGCAGTACTTC	CASRPQTSGRYEQYF	TRBV6-5	TRBJ2-7	.	TRBD2
TGTGCCAGCAGTTTACCCCCCTGGACGGGACATTACAATGAGCAGTTCTTC	CASSLPPWTGHYNEQFF	TRBV27	TRBJ2-1	.	.
TGCGCCAGCAGCCTCTCGATTCGCCCGAGTGGAGGGTACGAGCAGTACTTC	CASSLSIRPSGGYEQYF	TRBV5-1	TRBJ2-7	.	.
TGCGCCAGCAGCCGACAGGAAACGGAGACCCAGTACTTC	CASSRQETETQYF	TRBV5-1	TRBJ2-5	once	.
TGTGCCTGGAGGAGAATCCCTCCGGGCACTGAAGCTTTCTTT	CAWRRIPPGTEAFF	TRBV30	TRBJ1-1	once	.
TGTGCCTGGAGTGTGTTGGGGCAGGGGATCGATGAGCAGTTCTTC	CAWSVLGQGIDEQFF	TRBV30	TRBJ2-1	medium-sized	.
TGCGCCAGCAGCCAAGATCGCGGAGGGGACCAGCCCCAGCATTTT	CASSQDRGGDQPQHF	TRBV4-3	TRBJ1-5	few	.
TGTGCCAGAAGCTTGAGTAGCGGGGAGAACGGGGGGGAGCTGTTTTTT	CARSLSSGENGGELFF	TRBV5-3	TRBJ2-2	.	TRBD2
TGTGCCAGCAGGTCGACCGGGGACAGGTTTAAAACTGCTGGAAACACCATATATTTT	CASRSTGDRFKTAGNTIYF	TRBV5-4	TRBJ1-3	.	TRBD1
TGTGCCAGCAGCACCTCCGGGACTAGCTTTTACAATGAGCAGTTCTTC	CASSTSGTSFYNEQFF	TRBV9	TRBJ2-1	once	TRBD2
TGTGCCAGCAGCTCCGAGGTGAATAGCGGGAGGGCGTTCTTC	CASSSEVNSGRAFF	TRBV7-2	TRBJ2-1	.	TRBD2
TGCAGCGTTGGAAGTGACAGGGCCTACGAGCAGTACTTC	CSVGSDRAYEQYF	TRBV29-1	TRBJ2-7	.	TRBD1
TGTGCCAGTAGTATAGCGGAGTGGAGACGACGGAATCAGCCCCAGCATTTT	CASSIAEWRRRNQPQHF	TRBV19	TRBJ1-5	.	.
TGTGCCAGCAGCCTCGGAGGGACGCTGACAGATACGCAGTATTTT	CASSLGGTLTDTQYF	TRBV4-2	TRBJ2-3	.	.
TGTGCCAGCAGTTTACAGGGGACCAGGCACAATGAGCAGTTCTTC	CASSLQGTRHNEQFF	TRBV6-5	TRBJ2-1	.	TRBD1
TGTGCCAGCAGTCAAACCCCCGGGACTAGCGCCTACAATGAGCAGTTCTTC	CASSQTPGTSAYNEQFF	TRBV28	TRBJ2-1	.	TRBD2
TGTGCCAGCAGCTTCCGGGAATCGGGCTACGAGCAGTACTTC	CASSFRESGYEQYF	TRBV7-9	TRBJ2-7	.	.
TGTGCCAGCAGTGGTGAGACAGGGGGAAATCAGCCCCAGCATTTT	CASSGETGGNQPQHF	TRBV6-1	TRBJ1-5	.	TRBD1
TGCGCCAGCAGTGACTCGCGGGCGGGTGAGCAGTTCTTC	CASSDSRAGEQFF	TRBV10-2	TRBJ2-1	few	.
TGTGCCAGCAGCGTAGGTGATAGCGGGACCTACGAGCAGTACTTC	CASSVGDSGTYEQYF	TRBV9	TRBJ2-7	.	TRBD2
TGTGCCTGGAGGACCGGGACAGGTCTAGACAATGAGCAGTTCTTC	CAWRTGTGLDNEQFF	TRBV30	TRBJ2-1	.	TRBD1
TGTGCCAGCAGCTCGGGACTGCCTAACACCGGGGAGCTGTTTTTT	CASSSGLPNTGELFF	TRBV6-6	TRBJ2-2	once	.
TGTGCCAGCAGCTCCCTTCGCGGCGAGCAGTACTTC	CASSSLRGEQYF	TRBV28	TRBJ2-7	few	.
TGTGCCTGGAGTCAGACGGGAGAGTGGGAGACCCAGTACTTC	CAWSQTGEWETQYF	TRBV30	TRBJ2-5	.	.
TGTGCCACCAGAGCAAGGGGTGGAGGGGAGACCCAGTACTTC	CATRARGGGETQYF	TRBV15	TRBJ2-5	.	.
TGTGCCAGCAGCACTGGGACTAGCATCCCCCATGAGCAGTTCTTC	CASSTGTSIPHEQFF	TRBV7-9	TRBJ2-1	few	TRBD2
TGTGCCAGCAGCTTAGCTCAGGGGTACCACTATGGCTACACCTTC	CASSLAQGYHYGYTF	TRBV7-9	TRBJ1-2	.	.
TGTGCCAGCAGCGTAAGCGCGAACACCGGGGAGCTGTTTTTT	CASSVSANTGELFF	TRBV7-9	TRBJ2-2	.	.
TGTGCCAGCAGCTTATTTGGGGTAGCGGGAATTGAGACCCAGTACTTC	CASSLFGVAGIETQYF	TRBV7-6	TRBJ2-5	.	TRBD2
TGTGCCAGCAGCTTACTAGCGGGAAACGAGCAGTACTTC	CASSLLAGNEQYF	TRBV7-2	TRBJ2-7	.	TRBD2
TGTGCCAGCTCTACTAGCGGGAGGCGGAATGAGCAGTTCTTC	CASSTSGRRNEQFF	TRBV19	TRBJ2-1	.	TRBD2
TGTGCCAGCAGCGTAGCGTCTAGCGGCTACGAGCAGTACTTC	CASSVASSGYEQYF	TRBV9	TRBJ2-7	.	TRBD2